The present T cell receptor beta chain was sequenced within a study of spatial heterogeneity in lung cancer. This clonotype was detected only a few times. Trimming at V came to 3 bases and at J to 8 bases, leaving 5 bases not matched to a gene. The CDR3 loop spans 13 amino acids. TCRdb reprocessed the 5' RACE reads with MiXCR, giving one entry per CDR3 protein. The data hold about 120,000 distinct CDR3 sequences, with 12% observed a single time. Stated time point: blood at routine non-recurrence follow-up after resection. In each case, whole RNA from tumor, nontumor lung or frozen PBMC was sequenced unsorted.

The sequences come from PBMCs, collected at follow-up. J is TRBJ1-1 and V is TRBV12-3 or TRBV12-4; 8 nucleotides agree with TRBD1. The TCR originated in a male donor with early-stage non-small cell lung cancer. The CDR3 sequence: CASSLTGASEAFF. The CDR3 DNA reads TGTGCCAGCAGTTTGACAGGGGCCTCCGAAGCTTTCTTT.